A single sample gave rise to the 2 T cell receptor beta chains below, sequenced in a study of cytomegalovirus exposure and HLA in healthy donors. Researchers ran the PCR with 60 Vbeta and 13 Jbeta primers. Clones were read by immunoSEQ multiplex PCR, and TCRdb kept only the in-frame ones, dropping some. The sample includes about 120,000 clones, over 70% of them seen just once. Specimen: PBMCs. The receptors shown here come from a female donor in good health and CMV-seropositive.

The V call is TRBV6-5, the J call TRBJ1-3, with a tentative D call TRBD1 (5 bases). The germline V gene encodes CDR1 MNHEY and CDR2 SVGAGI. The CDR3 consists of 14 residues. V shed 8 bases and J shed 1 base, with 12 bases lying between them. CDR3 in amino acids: CASSGSLSGNTIYF. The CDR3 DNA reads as TGTGCCAGCTCAGGGTCCCTATCTGGAAACACCATATATTTT.

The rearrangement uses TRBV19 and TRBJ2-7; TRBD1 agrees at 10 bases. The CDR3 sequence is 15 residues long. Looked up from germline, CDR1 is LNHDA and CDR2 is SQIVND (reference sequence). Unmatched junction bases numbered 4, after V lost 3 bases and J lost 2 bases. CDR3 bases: TGTGCCAGTAGTATGGGGACAGGGGCGACCTACGAGCAGTACTTC. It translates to CASSMGTGATYEQYF.